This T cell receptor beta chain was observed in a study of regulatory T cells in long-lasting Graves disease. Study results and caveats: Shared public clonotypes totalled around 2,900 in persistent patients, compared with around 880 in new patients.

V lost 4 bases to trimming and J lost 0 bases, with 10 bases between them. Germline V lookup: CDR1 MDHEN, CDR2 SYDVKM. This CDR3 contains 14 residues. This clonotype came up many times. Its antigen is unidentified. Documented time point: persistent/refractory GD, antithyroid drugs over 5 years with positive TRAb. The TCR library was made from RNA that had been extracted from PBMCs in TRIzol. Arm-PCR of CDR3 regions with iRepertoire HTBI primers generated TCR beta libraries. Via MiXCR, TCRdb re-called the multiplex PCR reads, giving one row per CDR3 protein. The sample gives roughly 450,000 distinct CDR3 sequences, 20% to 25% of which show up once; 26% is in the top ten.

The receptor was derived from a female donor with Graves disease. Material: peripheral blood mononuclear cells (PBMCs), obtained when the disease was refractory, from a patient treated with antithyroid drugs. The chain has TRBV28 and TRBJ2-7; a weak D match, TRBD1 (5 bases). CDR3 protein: CASSSDTFSYEQYF. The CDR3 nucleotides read TGTGCCAGCAGTTCGGACACTTTCTCCTACGAGCAGTACTTC.